The T cell receptor beta chain under discussion was sequenced for a study of T cells in Graves' hyperthyroidism and ophthalmopathy (dated by TCRdb to between 2019 and 2020). Regarding the study in general: Peripheral blood was collected at initial diagnosis, before any treatment. TCR V-J signatures able to tell the groups apart were searched for in a discovery cohort of some 100 patients, of whom more than 40 had Graves' ophthalmopathy and some 60 had stable Graves' hyperthyroidism. Prospective prediction of ophthalmopathy was tested in an independent validation cohort of fewer than 20 hyperthyroidism patients and 15 to 17 patients who later progressed to ophthalmopathy. The 100 or so discovery patients were divided at random into training and test sets in a 7:3 ratio. In roughly six Graves' hyperthyroidism patients, the study also compared T-cell repertoires from thyroid tissue with T-cell repertoires from blood. Following sampling, methimazole starting at 30 mg daily was given to hyperthyroidism patients, and high-dose intravenous methylprednisolone was given to ophthalmopathy patients. TCR Vbeta CDR3 sequencing of 130 to 150 peripheral blood samples (more than 40 ophthalmopathy, about 74 hyperthyroidism and roughly 17 progressor patients) is reported in the paper.

Stable Graves' hyperthyroidism was defined as no progression to ophthalmopathy during 18 months of follow-up. Hyperthyroidism patients were aged 18 to 65 years and newly diagnosed, with disease duration of less than 2 months. Patients with uncontrolled infections, other autoimmune diseases, pregnancy or lactation were excluded. Diagnoses were established on the basis of clinical symptoms, serum thyroxine and TRAb, thyroid ultrasound, and orbital computed tomography. PBMCs were separated from about 10 ml of fresh peripheral blood using Ficoll-Paque density gradient centrifugation. Total RNA was extracted with Trizol reagent, and quality was checked on an Agilent 2100 Bioanalyzer. As for this clonotype: Its recognized antigen is unknown. No much larger clone is present one base from it, and per-base qualities are unavailable.

The germline ends are 14 bases apart after V is trimmed by 5 bases and J by 7 bases. The CDR3 runs 13 residues from the cysteine to the phenylalanine. Kept here is only the CDR3 DNA, which spans 39 bases and is read in frame from base 1. CDR1 MNHNS and CDR2 SASEGT are derived from the germline V gene. The TCR beta CDR3 regions were amplified from RNA transcripts. For the first round of RT-PCR on the TCR CDR3, the HTBI primer set was used together with the Qiagen OneStep RT-PCR kit. A second multiplex PCR round built the libraries, followed by size selection and purification. The libraries were sequenced on an Illumina HiSeq2000 using paired-end 100 bp reads. In the authors' own workflow: SOAPnuke was used to process the raw data, removing reads that contained adapters or uncalled bases, had a mean Phred below 15, or lacked an exact match to the constant primer or identifier. High-quality paired reads were merged using COPE v1.2.5, and each unique nucleotide sequence was defined as a clonotype. MiTCR v1.1 was used to align clonotypes to the IMGT TRBV, TRBD and TRBJ reference segments. Analysis was restricted to V-J combinations with a frequency above 0.0001, which covered 99.2% of repertoires. The TCS score was defined as F50 (clonal expansion) divided by E x V (chaos), with BLOSUM62-based TCRdist calculated between CDR3 peptides within each V-J. Welch's t-statistics and random forest reduced around 550 V-J features to about 13, which were used in a naive Bayes classifier (R e1071). TCRdb reprocessed the public reads (quality trimming at Q25 with fastp, clone calling with MiXCR) and kept in-frame beta chains. Rows are combined by CDR3 protein, so each entry shows the most common genes and DNA. TCRdb, not the authors, supplied the V and J calls. The sample table shows approximately 330,000 distinct CDR3 sequences, and 15% to 20% are seen once. The leading ten clones occupy around 54% of the sample.

Here is what the overall study found, with its caveats: Most expanded thyroid clonotypes (frequency above 0.001) were also found in blood, which suggests that blood repertoires may mirror thyroid immune responses. Sample size was not statistically predetermined, and investigators were not blinded to group allocation. In validation, the model predicted progression to ophthalmopathy a median of around six months before onset, with about 67% sensitivity and about 72% specificity. In cross-validation, a model built on a 13 V-J signature told ophthalmopathy apart from stable hyperthyroidism with 85% to 90% sensitivity and roughly 82% specificity, and in testing the same model reached 80%/75%.

Sequencing used blood. This TCR was recovered from a woman aged 50 to 60 with Graves' hyperthyroidism. The sequence links TRBV6-1 to TRBJ1-1, with the D segment identity uncertain. The nucleotide sequence is given as TGTGCCAGCAGTCCTTCGGACTGGAGTGAAGCTTTCTTT. Its protein is CASSPSDWSEAFF.